Listed below are T cell receptor beta chains from one sample, sequenced in a study of OX40 agonist ivuxolimab in advanced cancers. Sequenced by immunoSEQ multiplex PCR; TCRdb stores in-frame clones only, minus some. The repertoire holds some 19,000 clones, roughly 86% seen once, with roughly 16% in the top ten. The sequencing used CD4+ or CD8+ T cells sorted from blood, collected in a trial of the OX40 agonist ivuxolimab. These receptors came from an adult with an advanced solid tumor such as melanoma, head and neck, liver or kidney cancer. The CDR3 runs from the conserved cysteine through the conserved F or W. The order of the fields is CDR3 protein, CDR3 DNA, J gene, clone size, V gene, D gene. A D gene is named only where the DNA matches it firmly. Some rows have no size entry. The others give once, few or many, or a class for an expanded clone.

CASSQIPGFSGANVLTF | TGCGCCAGCAGTCAGATTCCAGGGTTCTCTGGGGCCAACGTCCTGACTTTC | TRBJ2-6 | NA | TRBV23-1 | NA
CASTNGQGADTQYF | TGTGCCAGCACCAATGGACAGGGTGCAGATACGCAGTATTTT | TRBJ2-3 | NA | TRBV2 | TRBD1
CASSTPTGASSGNTIYF | TGTGCCAGCAGCACCCCGACAGGGGCTTCCTCTGGAAACACCATATATTTT | TRBJ1-3 | NA | TRBV9 | TRBD1
CASSLTGTEAFF | TGTGCCAGCAGTTTAACGGGCACTGAAGCTTTCTTT | TRBJ1-1 | NA | TRBV6-5 | NA
CASSLGRGLAGGTDTQYF | TGTGCCAGCAGCTTGGGAAGAGGGCTAGCGGGGGGCACAGATACGCAGTATTTT | TRBJ2-3 | NA | TRBV7-8 | TRBD2
CALAGGTDTQYF | TGTGCCCTTGCGGGGGGCACAGATACGCAGTATTTT | TRBJ2-3 | NA | TRBV30 | TRBD2
CASSLYQMNTEAFF | TGTGCCAGCAGCTTATATCAGATGAACACTGAAGCTTTCTTT | TRBJ1-1 | NA | TRBV7-8 | NA
CASSLAQGGEKLFF | TGCGCCAGCAGCTTGGCCCAGGGTGGTGAAAAACTGTTTTTT | TRBJ1-4 | NA | TRBV5-1 | NA
CASSTGTGIYNSPLHF | TGTGCCAGCAGCACGGGGACAGGAATCTATAATTCACCCCTCCACTTT | TRBJ1-6 | NA | TRBV9 | TRBD1
CASSSPARDSAYEQYF | TGTGCCAGCAGCTCCCCGGCTCGGGACAGTGCCTACGAGCAGTACTTC | TRBJ2-7 | NA | TRBV7-9 | TRBD1
CASSPDGMGEQYF | TGTGCCAGCAGCCCGGACGGTATGGGGGAGCAGTACTTC | TRBJ2-7 | NA | TRBV11-2 | NA
CASTGGVRGRNEQFF | TGCGCCAGCACCGGGGGAGTGAGGGGCCGGAATGAGCAGTTCTTC | TRBJ2-1 | NA | TRBV4-1 | NA
CASSPNGAGPYNSPLHF | TGTGCCAGCTCACCTAACGGTGCCGGTCCCTATAATTCACCCCTCCACTTT | TRBJ1-6 | NA | TRBV18 | NA
CASSPWTGAYEQYF | TGTGCCAGCAGCCCTTGGACAGGGGCCTACGAGCAGTACTTC | TRBJ2-7 | NA | TRBV5-4 | TRBD1
CASSISRETDTQYF | TGTGCCAGTAGTATTTCCCGGGAAACAGATACGCAGTATTTT | TRBJ2-3 | NA | TRBV19 | NA
CASSLLGGPLATSNTGELFF | TGTGCCAGCAGCCTCCTGGGGGGCCCGCTAGCCACCTCGAACACCGGGGAGCTGTTTTTT | TRBJ2-2 | once | TRBV4-2 | NA
CAWSTGWNTEAFF | TGTGCCTGGAGTACAGGGTGGAACACTGAAGCTTTCTTT | TRBJ1-1 | NA | TRBV30 | NA
CASSEGDYGYTF | TGCGCCAGCAGTGAAGGGGACTATGGCTACACCTTC | TRBJ1-2 | few | TRBV10-2 | NA
CASSPGYEQYF | TGCGCCAGCAGCCCGGGTTACGAGCAGTACTTC | TRBJ2-7 | NA | TRBV5-1 | NA
CAWNGGGTYEQYF | TGTGCCTGGAACGGGGGCGGGACCTACGAGCAGTACTTC | TRBJ2-7 | NA | TRBV30 | NA
CASSLEPGLAVREQFF | TGCGCCAGCAGCCTCGAACCGGGACTAGCGGTGAGAGAGCAGTTCTTC | TRBJ2-1 | NA | TRBV4-1 | TRBD2
CATSRDWRYNSPLHF | TGTGCCACCAGCAGAGATTGGAGATATAATTCACCCCTCCACTTT | TRBJ1-6 | NA | TRBV15 | NA
CASSLDQTDINYGYTF | TGTGCCAGCAGCTTAGATCAAACAGATATCAACTATGGCTACACCTTC | TRBJ1-2 | NA | TRBV11-2 | NA
CASSVGDREDYGYTF | TGTGCCAGCAGCGTCGGGGACAGGGAGGACTATGGCTACACCTTC | TRBJ1-2 | NA | TRBV9 | TRBD1
CASSQGRPGGNTIYF | TGCGCCAGCAGCCAGGGCAGGCCAGGAGGAAACACCATATATTTT | TRBJ1-3 | NA | TRBV4-3 | NA
CASSLTRTSYNSPLHF | TGTGCCAGCAGCCTGACAAGGACATCCTATAATTCACCCCTCCACTTT | TRBJ1-6 | NA | TRBV5-6 | NA
CASSQDLGGDTQYF | TGCGCCAGCAGCCAAGATTTAGGCGGAGATACGCAGTATTTT | TRBJ2-3 | NA | TRBV4-1 | NA
CASSYQNTEAFF | TGTGCCAGCAGTTATCAGAACACTGAAGCTTTCTTT | TRBJ1-1 | once | TRBV5-4 | NA
CASSKVRGGDEF | TGTGCCAGCAGCAAAGTACGGGGGGGAGATGAATTC | TRBJ2-7 | NA | TRBV21-1 | NA
CASSLVGAWGANNEQFF | TGTGCCAGCAGCTTAGTCGGAGCGTGGGGGGCCAACAATGAGCAGTTCTTC | TRBJ2-1 | NA | TRBV7-8 | NA
CASSTTGTRNTDTQYF | TGTGCCAGCAGCACCACCGGGACTAGAAACACAGATACGCAGTATTTT | TRBJ2-3 | NA | TRBV13 | TRBD2
CSVVESTEAFF | TGCAGCGTTGTAGAGAGCACTGAAGCTTTCTTT | TRBJ1-1 | NA | TRBV29-1 | NA
CASTPTGTRETQYF | TGTGCCAGCACCCCCACCGGGACGAGGGAGACCCAGTACTTC | TRBJ2-5 | few | TRBV11-2 | NA
CASSQAGGMGANEKLFF | TGTGCCAGCAGCCAAGCGGGCGGGATGGGGGCTAATGAAAAACTGTTTTTT | TRBJ1-4 | NA | TRBV7-9 | NA
CSVEDQGAGGYTF | TGCAGCGTTGAAGACCAGGGGGCTGGTGGCTACACCTTC | TRBJ1-2 | few | TRBV29-1 | TRBD1
CASSITRTGGTGEQFF | TGTGCCAGCAGTATAACAAGGACAGGGGGGACGGGTGAGCAGTTCTTC | TRBJ2-1 | NA | TRBV7-9 | TRBD1
CASSQEVTEDSTEAFF | TGTGCCAGCAGCCAAGAGGTGACTGAGGATAGCACTGAAGCTTTCTTT | TRBJ1-1 | once | TRBV4-2 | NA
CASSLAGGADTQYF | TGTGCCAGCAGCTTGGCTGGGGGGGCAGATACGCAGTATTTT | TRBJ2-3 | NA | TRBV5-8 | TRBD2
CAISGTGSWYGYTF | TGTGCCATCAGTGGGACAGGGTCATGGTATGGCTACACCTTC | TRBJ1-2 | NA | TRBV10-3 | TRBD1
CAWSLMSGGTEAFF | TGTGCCTGGAGCCTCATGTCCGGTGGGACTGAAGCTTTCTTT | TRBJ1-1 | NA | TRBV30 | NA
CASSYLGVDTQYF | TGTGCCAGCAGTTACCTGGGGGTAGATACGCAGTATTTT | TRBJ2-3 | NA | TRBV6-4 | NA
CASSILSENTEAFF | TGTGCCAGTAGTATTCTCAGTGAGAACACTGAAGCTTTCTTT | TRBJ1-1 | NA | TRBV19 | NA
CASSLEAGWTQYF | TGTGCCAGCAGCTTAGAGGCAGGTTGGACCCAGTACTTC | TRBJ2-5 | NA | TRBV7-6 | NA
CASSPPEIIGELFF | TGTGCCAGCTCACCACCCGAAATTATCGGGGAGCTGTTTTTT | TRBJ2-2 | NA | TRBV18 | NA
CASSRAIQQETQYF | TGTGCCAGCTCGCGGGCGATCCAACAAGAGACCCAGTACTTC | TRBJ2-5 | NA | TRBV21-1 | NA
CASSEGQGYEQYF | TGTGCCAGCAGCGAAGGACAGGGCTACGAGCAGTACTTC | TRBJ2-7 | once | TRBV11-3 | TRBD1
CAWSVNREKFF | TGTGCCTGGAGTGTGAACAGGGAAAAGTTCTTC | TRBJ2-1 | NA | TRBV30 | NA
CASSQTGGIETQYF | TGTGCCAGCAGTCAGACAGGGGGCATAGAGACCCAGTACTTC | TRBJ2-5 | NA | TRBV6-5 | TRBD1
CASSFGGGMNNEQFF | TGTGCCAGCAGCTTTGGCGGGGGGATGAACAATGAGCAGTTCTTC | TRBJ2-1 | NA | TRBV7-6 | TRBD2
CASSQDRAGNTEAFF | TGCGCCAGCAGCCAAGACAGGGCCGGTAACACTGAAGCTTTCTTT | TRBJ1-1 | NA | TRBV4-3 | NA
CASSLGLSYYGYTF | TGTGCCAGCAGCTTAGGTCTCAGCTACTATGGCTACACCTTC | TRBJ1-2 | once | TRBV11-2 | NA
CASSQVQGPASEAFF | TGCGCCAGCAGCCAAGTGCAGGGGCCTGCGTCCGAAGCTTTCTTT | TRBJ1-1 | NA | TRBV4-1 | NA
CASSYGGGGELFF | TGTGCCAGCAGTTACGGGGGAGGCGGGGAGCTGTTTTTT | TRBJ2-2 | NA | TRBV6-5 | NA
CASSDSGTRYEQYF | TGTGCCAGCAGTGACTCCGGGACACGCTACGAGCAGTACTTC | TRBJ2-7 | NA | TRBV6-5 | NA
CASMEGALTDTQYF | TGTGCCAGTATGGAGGGAGCCCTCACAGATACGCAGTATTTT | TRBJ2-3 | NA | TRBV19 | NA
CASSQVADTYEQYF | TGCGCCAGCAGCCAAGTGGCTGATACCTACGAGCAGTACTTC | TRBJ2-7 | once | TRBV4-1 | NA
CASSQGGAYEQYF | TGTGCCAGCAGCCAAGGAGGGGCCTACGAGCAGTACTTC | TRBJ2-7 | NA | TRBV4-2 | NA
CASSSQGAGDIYNEQFF | TGTGCCAGCAGTTCCCAGGGCGCGGGGGATATCTACAATGAGCAGTTCTTC | TRBJ2-1 | NA | TRBV27 | TRBD2
CASRTWQGAIDTQYF | TGTGCCAGCAGGACCTGGCAGGGGGCAATAGATACGCAGTATTTT | TRBJ2-3 | NA | TRBV27 | TRBD1